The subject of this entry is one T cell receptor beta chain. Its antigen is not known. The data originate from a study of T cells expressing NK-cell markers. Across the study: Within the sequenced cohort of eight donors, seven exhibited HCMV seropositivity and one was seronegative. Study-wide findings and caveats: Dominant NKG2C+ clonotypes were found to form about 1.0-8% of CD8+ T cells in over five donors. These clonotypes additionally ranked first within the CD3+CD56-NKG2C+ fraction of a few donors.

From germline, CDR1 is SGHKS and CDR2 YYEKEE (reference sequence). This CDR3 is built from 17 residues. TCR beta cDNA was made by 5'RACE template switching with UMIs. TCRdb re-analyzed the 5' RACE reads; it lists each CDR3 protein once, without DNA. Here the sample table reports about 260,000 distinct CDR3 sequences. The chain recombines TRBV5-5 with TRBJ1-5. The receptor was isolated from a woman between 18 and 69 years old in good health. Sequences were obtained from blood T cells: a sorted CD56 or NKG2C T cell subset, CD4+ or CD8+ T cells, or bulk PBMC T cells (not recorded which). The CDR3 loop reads CASSLGQAWEDNQPQHF.